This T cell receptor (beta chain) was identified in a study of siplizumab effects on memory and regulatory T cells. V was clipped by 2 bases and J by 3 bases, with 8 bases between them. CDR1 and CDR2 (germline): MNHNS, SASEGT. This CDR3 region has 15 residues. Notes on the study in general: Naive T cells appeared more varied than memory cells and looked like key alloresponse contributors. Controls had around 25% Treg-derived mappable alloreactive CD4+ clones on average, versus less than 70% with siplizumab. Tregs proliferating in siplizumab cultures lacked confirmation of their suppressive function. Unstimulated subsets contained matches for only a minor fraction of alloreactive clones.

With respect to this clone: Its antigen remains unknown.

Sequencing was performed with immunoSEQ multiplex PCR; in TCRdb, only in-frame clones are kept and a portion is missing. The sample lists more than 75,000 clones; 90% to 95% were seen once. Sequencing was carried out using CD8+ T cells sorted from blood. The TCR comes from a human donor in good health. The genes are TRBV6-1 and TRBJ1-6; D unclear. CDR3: CASSEPEDYNSPLHF. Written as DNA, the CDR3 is TGTGCCAGCAGTGAACCGGAAGACTATAATTCACCCCTCCACTTT.